This T cell receptor beta chain comes out of a study of cytomegalovirus exposure and HLA in healthy donors. General study findings and limits: Researchers counted about 150 TCR beta chains as cytomegalovirus-associated. In an earlier analysis, about 87% or about 30%: the productive usage of most TCR beta V segments.

Comment on this clone: The antigen is unknown.

The CDR3 loop spans 14 amino acids. Trimming removed 4 bases at V and 9 bases at J, with 14 bases between. The V gene's germline CDR1 is SGHRS and CDR2 YFSETQ. This PCR relied on a set of 60 Vbeta primers and 13 Jbeta primers. Clones were sequenced by immunoSEQ multiplex PCR, and TCRdb holds only the in-frame ones, with some missing. The sample has about 160,000 clones; roughly 81% are singletons. This TCR came from a man between 18 and 35 years old in good health and CMV-seropositive. This rearrangement joins TRBV5-1 to TRBJ1-6; TRBD1 is a possible D gene (5 bases). The sequenced sample was PBMCs. The CDR3 coding sequence is TGCGCCAGCAGCCAGGGCAAGGAAGGTTCACCCCTCCACTTT. Amino acids: CASSQGKEGSPLHF.